This record looks at one T cell receptor (beta chain) sequence and its context. No antigen is known for it. The sample holds no much larger clone one base away, and base qualities are not on file. These data belong to a study of blood T cells in healthy people across ages (dated by TCRdb to about 2015). About the investigation overall: In model experiments, roughly one uniquely barcoded TCR beta cDNA molecule per two T cells was captured by template switching. Donors were grouped into four age groups: young (average 16 years), middle-aged (under 40), aged (around 62) and long-lived (82). The study measured age-related changes in TCR beta repertoire diversity using deep sequencing normalized with unique cDNA molecular identifiers. Two additional independent replicas of 1 million unique cDNA reads from the same blood draw were analyzed for two donors (one aged 18 to 30 and one aged 80 or older). Results the study describes overall, beyond this receptor: Estimates of total diversity from one million sequenced T cells were regarded as lower bounds and underestimates. There was a strong correlation between observed TCR beta diversity and the percentage of naive T cells measured by flow cytometry. The CMV infection status of donors was not known, potentially confounding age-related changes in expanded clonotypes. Compared with the aged group, the long-lived group had more naive CD4+ T cells, fewer expanded clones and increased TCR diversity, a pattern suggesting age selection. As age increased, observed TCR beta diversity per million T cells dropped in a roughly linear way, and a significant reduction was already evident by age 40. Because profiling used bulk unsorted PBMCs, naive and antigen-experienced compartments could not be compared conclusively.

The 35 to 40 donors, aged 6 to 90 years, were systemically healthy Caucasian individuals from Russia. Approximately 9.3 milliliters of peripheral blood were collected from each donor into EDTA-treated Vacutainer tubes. PBMCs were isolated by Ficoll-Paque density-gradient centrifugation, with at least 6.5 million obtained per sample. Trizol reagent was used to extract total RNA from the PBMCs, yielding at least 6 micrograms per sample. The percentages of naive CD45RAhigh/CD27high T cells were determined by flow cytometry on a PBMC aliquot from every donor. Measured from the cysteine to the phenylalanine, the CDR3 is 15 residues long. The DNA shown is the 45-base CDR3, in frame from base 1. V loses 2 bases, J loses 4 bases, and the germline ends lie 15 bases apart. The library was obtained by 5' RACE. The instrument given in TCRdb is Illumina HiSeq 2500. A second roughly 6 to 12 cycle PCR used a sample-barcoded 5' primer and a J-beta primer mix. A unique molecular identifier was introduced onto each TCR beta cDNA molecule by a template-switch 5' adaptor carrying 12 random nucleotides. Each sample yielded at least 3 million CDR3-containing paired-end reads. First-strand cDNA synthesis was performed from all RNA using the Mint cDNA synthesis kit, with priming by a TRBC-specific oligonucleotide. All cDNA was treated with uracil-DNA glycosylase and then went through a first 18-cycle PCR with the universal primers M1SS and BC2_uni_R. Per the authors' processing: Each sample was normalized by randomly selecting 1 million high-quality reads, each carrying a distinct molecular identifier. Instead of being binned into consensus sequences, reads that shared molecular identifiers were thrown out. MiTCR, run with a Q25 quality threshold and the strictest error-elimination algorithm, handled CDR3 identification, clonotype clustering and error correction. Lower-bound total TCR beta diversity was estimated with a nonparametric unseen species model using Euler transformation. In-frame beta chains were kept once TCRdb had trimmed the public reads at Q25 with fastp and called clones with MiXCR. Merged by CDR3 protein, the rows form single entries marked with the most common genes and DNA. The V and J calls reflect TCRdb's pipeline rather than the authors' work. The sample records 1 million or so distinct CDR3 sequences, roughly 24% of which are singletons. 0.65% to 0.95% of the sample is held by the ten biggest clonotypes.

These same data were also listed under a study on T cells of mothers and their children. The second source states: Nine systemically healthy Caucasian individuals, comprising three mothers and their six children, were included as donors. cDNA synthesis used all of the extracted RNA, with roughly 1.5 ug of RNA in each 15 ul reaction. In the second PCR, the M1S primer introduced both the sample barcodes and 2-4 random nucleotides. More than 8 million TCR beta CDR3 reads were obtained from each mother, and about 3 million reads were obtained from each child. TCR recombination output is similarly shaped by thymic selection in related and unrelated pairs, with a minor effect exerted by inherited differences. Normalized repertoire overlap in related mother-child pairs was always slightly higher than in unrelated mother-child pairs, but the difference was never significant. With a sensitivity of about 100 clones per million clonotypes, no persistent microchimeric T cell clones were detected. Deep NGS was used in the study to compare the TCR beta repertoires of mothers and children and to look for features that separate related mother-child pairs from unrelated individuals. The mean age was roughly 36 +/- 4 years for the mothers and roughly 10 +/- 4 years for the children. After adapter ligation with NEBNext reagents, the libraries were sequenced on Illumina HiSeq 2000 with 100+100 nt paired-end reads. To avoid cross-contamination, the mother libraries and the child libraries were prepared a month apart and sequenced in separate runs. Between roughly 450,000 and 2,200,000 distinct TCR beta clonotypes were identified per donor. Naive TCR beta clonotypes were estimated from low-frequency clonotypes matched to each donor's FACS-determined naive share, without sorting.

Source material: blood. The TCR originated in a girl aged 2-15 years in good health. The chain joins TRBV12-3 or TRBV12-4 to TRBJ2-7; the D gene identity is not certain. CDR3 region: CASSLWTEPLYEQYF. The nucleotides are TGTGCCAGCAGTTTATGGACGGAGCCGTTATACGAGCAGTACTTC.